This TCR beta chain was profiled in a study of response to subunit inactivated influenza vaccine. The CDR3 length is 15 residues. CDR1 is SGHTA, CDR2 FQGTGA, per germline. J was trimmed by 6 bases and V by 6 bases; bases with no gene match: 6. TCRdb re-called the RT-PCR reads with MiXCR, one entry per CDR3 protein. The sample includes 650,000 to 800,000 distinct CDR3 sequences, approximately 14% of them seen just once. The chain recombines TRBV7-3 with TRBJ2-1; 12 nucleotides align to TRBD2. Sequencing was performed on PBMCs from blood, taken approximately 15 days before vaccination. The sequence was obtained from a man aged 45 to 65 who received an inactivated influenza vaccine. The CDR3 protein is CASSQGLAGSNEQFF. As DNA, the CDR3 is TGTGCCAGCAGTCAAGGACTAGCGGGAAGCAATGAGCAGTTCTTC.